The 26 T cell receptor beta chains presented below share a single source sample, sequenced in a study of cytomegalovirus exposure and HLA in healthy donors. Both 60 Vbeta primers and 13 Jbeta primers went into the PCR. TCRdb's table, derived via immunoSEQ multiplex PCR, lists solely in-frame clones and lacks some. The sample has 100,000 to 150,000 clones, 75% to 90% seen once; the top ten hold 15% to 25%. The specimen was PBMCs. All receptors come from a man younger than 35 in good health and CMV-seropositive.

The V and J genes are TRBV29-1 and TRBJ2-7; TRBD1 is a possible D gene (5 bases). This CDR3 spans 13 amino acids. V lost 3 bases and J lost 5, with 14 bases in between. Germline values: CDR1 SQVTM, CDR2 ANQGSEA. CDR3 DNA sequence: TGCAGCGTTGAGGGCGGCAGGGCGGACGAGCAGTACTTC. Its translation is CSVEGGRADEQYF.

The chain uses TRBV11-1 and TRBJ2-7, with 8 bases lining up with TRBD2. This CDR3 contains 16 residues. Per germline, CDR1 SGHAT and CDR2 FQDESV (reference sequence). Trimming removed 5 bases from V and 2 bases from J; junction bases left unmatched: 11. The DNA for the CDR3 is TGTGCCAGCAGCGCCAAAAGCGGGGGCCCTACCTACGAGCAGTACTTC. It codes for CASSAKSGGPTYEQYF.

This clone was detected ten times or more. The DNA is left out, because the CDR3 cannot be placed on it with certainty; the CDR3 is given as TCRdb lists it. The gene calls are TRBV6-4 and TRBJ2-3; the table's D gene call, TRBD2, was not cross checked with the DNA. With termini counted, the CDR3 has 15 amino acids. The germline V gene has CDR1 MRHNA and CDR2 SNTAGT. The CDR3 here is CASSSSGGSSDTQYF.

The V and J genes are TRBV7-9 and TRBJ2-1; 7 bases map to TRBD1. V was clipped by 0 bases and J by 4 bases; unmatched bases: 9. Per germline, CDR1 SEHNR and CDR2 FQNEAQ (reference sequence). The CDR3 length is 17 residues. This CDR3 reads CASSLASGQATYNEQFF. CDR3 bases: TGTGCCAGCAGCTTAGCGAGCGGACAGGCCACTTACAATGAGCAGTTCTTC.

The rearrangement uses TRBV30 and TRBJ2-7, with D possibly being TRBD1 (6 bases). Trimming left V 0 bases short and J 1 base short, with 10 bases between. Germline CDR1 is GTSNPN and CDR2 is SVGIG (reference sequence). This CDR3 is built from 14 residues. The CDR3 sequence is CAWSVPGQSYEQYF. The CDR3 region has the DNA TGTGCCTGGAGTGTACCCGGACAGTCCTACGAGCAGTACTTC.

The chain has TRBV30 and TRBJ1-1, with 12 bases lining up with TRBD1. Per germline, CDR1 GTSNPN and CDR2 SVGIG (reference sequence). Trimming removed 8 bases from V and 6 bases from J; junction bases left unmatched: 4. This CDR3 contains 12 residues. The CDR3 sequence: CAGTGGGSEAFF. CDR3 coding DNA: TGTGCCGGGACAGGGGGCGGGTCTGAAGCTTTCTTT.

This sequence joins TRBV4-1 and TRBJ2-7; no reliable D call. The CDR3 spans 15 residues. Germline V gene data show CDR1 as MGHRA and CDR2 as YSYEKL. V lost 4 bases to trimming and J lost 2 bases, with 15 bases between them. The CDR3 bases are TGCGCCAGCAGCCCAAACACAGCAGTGACCTACGAGCAGTACTTC. Translating it yields CASSPNTAVTYEQYF.

This chain connects TRBV4-1 to TRBJ1-1, with a tentative D call TRBD1 (5 bases). Germline V gene lookup returns CDR1 MGHRA and CDR2 YSYEKL. Trimming stripped 3 bases from V and 5 bases from J, with 13 bases between. The CDR3 covers 14 residues. The CDR3: CASSHRAGGTEAFF. For the CDR3, the DNA is TGCGCCAGCAGCCACCGAGCGGGGGGGACTGAAGCTTTCTTT.

The V and J genes are TRBV29-1 and TRBJ1-2; D may be TRBD1 (5 bases). The V gene lost 7 bases and the J gene lost 0 bases, with 12 bases spanning the gap. The germline gives CDR1 SQVTM, CDR2 ANQGSEA. This CDR3 has 13 residues. In DNA, the CDR3 is TGCAGCGCAATGACAGTAACTAACTATGGCTACACCTTC. Translated: CSAMTVTNYGYTF.

This clone came up once. The chain uses TRBV11-2 and TRBJ2-5, with 8 bases lining up with TRBD2. V lost 1 base and J lost 4; bases outside the gene matches: 8. The germline gives CDR1 SGHAT, CDR2 FQNNGV. There are 16 residues in the CDR3. The DNA of the CDR3 is TGTGCCAGCAGCTTAGTTGGCAGCGGGGGAGGAGAGACCCAGTACTTC. This translates into CASSLVGSGGGETQYF.

The V call is TRBV13, the J call TRBJ2-7; TRBD2 aligns across 7 bases. Germline V lookup: CDR1 PRHDT, CDR2 FYEKMQ (reference sequence). Trimming took 3 bases from V and 3 from J; bases not matched to a gene: 11. The CDR3 runs to 16 residues. In DNA form, the CDR3 reads TGTGCCAGCAGCTTGTTCGTCGGAGCGGGGAGCTACGAGCAGTACTTC. This gives the protein CASSLFVGAGSYEQYF.

V is TRBV25-1 and J is TRBJ1-4, with TRBD1 matching over 11 bases. Germline V gene data show CDR1 as MGHDK and CDR2 as SYGVNS. This CDR3 region has 16 residues. J gave up 5 bases and V 5 bases, and 7 bases lay outside the gene matches. CDR3 DNA sequence: TGTGCCAGCAGTAAGCCGGGACAGGGGGTAAATGAAAAACTGTTTTTT. This codes for CASSKPGQGVNEKLFF.

The gene calls are TRBV7-9 and TRBJ1-4, with D perhaps TRBD1 (6 bases). CDR1 and CDR2 (germline): SEHNR, FQNEAQ (reference sequence). With 3 bases removed from V and 7 bases from J, the gap between germline ends came to 12 bases. CDR3 length: 14 amino acids. CDR3 sequence: CASSFSGEGEKLFF. The CDR3 DNA reads as TGTGCCAGCAGCTTTTCAGGGGAGGGTGAAAAACTGTTTTTT.

The chain couples TRBV11-2 to TRBJ1-1; a possible D gene is TRBD1 (5 bases). Between the trimmed V and J ends, which lost 5 bases and 1 base, there was a span of 20 bases. CDR3 length: 17 residues. Germline V gene sequence: CDR1 SGHAT, CDR2 FQNNGV. DNA of the CDR3: TGTGCCAGCAGCGCAACTTCAACCAGGGTCTGGAACACTGAAGCTTTCTTT. Translating it yields CASSATSTRVWNTEAFF. Full variable domain (missing parts from reference TRBV11-2 and TRBJ1-1): EAGVAQSPRYKIIEKRQSVAFWCNPISGHATLYWYQQILGQGPKLLIQFQNNGVVDDSQLPKDRFSAERLKGVDSTLKIQPAKLEDSAVYLCASSATSTRVWNTEAFFGQGTRLTVV.

The chain has TRBV7-9 and TRBJ1-1; TRBD1 aligns across 8 bases. Germline CDR1 and CDR2: SEHNR and FQNEAQ (reference sequence). Trimming took 1 base from V and 3 from J; bases not matched to a gene: 7. The CDR3 loop spans 16 amino acids. The CDR3 DNA follows: TGTGCCAGCAGCTTAGGCCAGGGGGCGAGGGACACTGAAGCTTTCTTT. Its translation: CASSLGQGARDTEAFF.

The chain employs TRBV7-9 and TRBJ2-7; the match to TRBD1 covers 9 bases. Germline V CDR1 and CDR2: SEHNR, FQNEAQ (reference sequence). The trim removed 7 bases at V and 1 base at J, leaving 8 bases unmatched. The CDR3 length is 15 residues. The CDR3 DNA is TGTGCCAGCACCCTCGGGACAGGGATTTCCTACGAGCAGTACTTC. Translation gives CASTLGTGISYEQYF. The complete variable domain, with remaining parts taken from reference TRBV7-9 and TRBJ2-7, reads DTGVSQNPRHKITKRGQNVTFRCDPISEHNRLYWYRQTLGQGPEFLTYFQNEAQLEKSRLLSDRFSAERPKGSFSTLEIQRTEQGDSAMYLCASTLGTGISYEQYFGPGTRLTVT.

The chain joins TRBV6-5 to TRBJ1-2; 7 bases map to TRBD1. This CDR3 region has 15 residues. Per the germline V gene, CDR1 is MNHEY and CDR2 is SVGAGI. The J segment lost 6 bases and the V segment lost 0 bases, leaving 7 bases of the junction unmatched. CDR3 loop: CASSYSDRFRDGYTF. In nucleotides, the CDR3 is TGTGCCAGCAGTTACTCGGACAGGTTCCGTGATGGCTACACCTTC.

The chain couples TRBV6-6 to TRBJ2-7; D may be TRBD1 (5 bases). The CDR3 totals 13 residues. Trimming stripped 6 bases from V and 4 bases from J, with 13 bases between. Germline-derived CDR1 and CDR2 are MNHNY and SVGAGI (reference sequence). DNA for the CDR3: TGTGCCAGCAGGACAGAACGGATATACGAGCAGTACTTC. Translating it yields CASRTERIYEQYF.

A single count supports this clone. The V call is TRBV5-1, the J call TRBJ1-1; D is unclear. The CDR3 has 15 amino acids. The V end was cut by 3 bases, the J end by 1 base, with 13 bases between. From germline, CDR1 is SGHRS and CDR2 YFSETQ. This CDR3 is CASSSMRHQNTEAFF. Here the CDR3 DNA reads TGCGCCAGCAGCTCTATGAGGCACCAGAACACTGAAGCTTTCTTT.

CDR3 residues: CAWRDRHYEQYF. In DNA, the CDR3 is TGTGCCTGGCGGGACAGGCACTACGAGCAGTACTTC. This sequence joins TRBV30 and TRBJ2-5, with TRBD1 matching over 8 bases. The DNA end is a closer match to TRBJ2-7, so the J assignment may be wrong. The CDR3 is 12 residues long. Germline V CDR1 and CDR2: GTSNPN, SVGIG (reference sequence).

V and J are TRBV5-1 and TRBJ2-3, with 11 bases aligning to TRBD2. With 7 bases clipped from V and 4 bases from J, the junction kept 8 bases outside the gene matches. Germline-derived CDR1 and CDR2 are SGHRS and YFSETQ. The CDR3 runs to 15 residues. DNA of the CDR3: TGCGCCAGCCGCCCTAGCGGGGGGTGGTCAGATACGCAGTATTTT. Amino acids: CASRPSGGWSDTQYF.

The CDR3 reads CASSFLGENYGYTF. The DNA of the CDR3 is TGTGCCAGCAGCTTTCTAGGAGAGAACTATGGCTACACCTTC. The V and J genes are TRBV5-5 and TRBJ1-2; the D is unclear. Trimming left V 2 bases short and J 2 bases short, with 10 bases between. Looked up from germline, CDR1 is SGHKS and CDR2 is YYEKEE (reference sequence). The CDR3 contains 14 residues.

This clone was seen only a few times. The J gene is TRBJ2-2, the V gene TRBV5-1; 8 bases are shared with TRBD1. The CDR3 has 19 residues. Germline trimming cut 0 bases from V and 4 bases from J; bases unmatched to any gene: 14. Germline V gene sequence: CDR1 SGHRS, CDR2 YFSETQ. CDR3 loop: CASSLALGAGQGGTGELFF. CDR3 DNA: TGCGCCAGCAGCTTGGCCCTTGGCGCAGGACAGGGAGGCACCGGGGAGCTGTTTTTT.

In this sample, this clone turned up a few times. The genes are TRBV5-6 and TRBJ2-1; 9 nucleotides align to TRBD1. CDR1 is SGHDT and CDR2 is YYEEEE in the germline V gene. This CDR3 has 15 residues. J gave up 7 bases and V 5 bases, and 10 bases lay outside the gene matches. The DNA of the CDR3 is TGTGCCAGCAGTTTCGGGACAGGGAGGATGAATGAGCAGTTCTTC. Translated: CASSFGTGRMNEQFF.

This sequence joins TRBV9 and TRBJ2-3, with D perhaps TRBD2 (6 bases). The germline gives CDR1 SGDLS, CDR2 YYNGEE. Trimming removed 0 bases from V and 11 bases from J, with 25 bases in between. The CDR3 totals 17 residues. CDR3 loop: CASSVEEAGKGWLGQYF. The CDR3 DNA follows: TGTGCCAGCAGCGTAGAGGAGGCGGGGAAGGGATGGCTCGGGCAGTATTTT.

The chain uses TRBV12-1 and TRBJ1-1. TRBV12-1 is described as a pseudogene. CDR3 length: 15 amino acids. CDR3 DNA sequence: TGTGCCAGCAGCCTGCGGGGACCCTACTTCACTGAAGCTTTCTTT. Protein: CASSLRGPYFTEAFF.